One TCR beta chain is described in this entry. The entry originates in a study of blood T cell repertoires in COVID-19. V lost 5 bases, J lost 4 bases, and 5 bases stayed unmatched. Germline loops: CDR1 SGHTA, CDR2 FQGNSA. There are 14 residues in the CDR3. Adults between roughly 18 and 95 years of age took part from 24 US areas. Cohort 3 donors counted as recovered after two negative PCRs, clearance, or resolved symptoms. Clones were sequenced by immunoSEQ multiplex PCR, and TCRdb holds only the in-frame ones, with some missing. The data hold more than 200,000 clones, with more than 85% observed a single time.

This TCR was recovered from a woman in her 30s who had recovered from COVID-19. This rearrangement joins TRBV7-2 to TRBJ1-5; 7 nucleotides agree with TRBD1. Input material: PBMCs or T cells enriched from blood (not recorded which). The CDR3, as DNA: TGTGCCAGCAGCCCAGACAGGGTTAATCAGCCCCAGCATTTT. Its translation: CASSPDRVNQPQHF.